This TCR beta chain stems from a study of blood T cells in healthy people across ages. Study observations and caveats: Relative to aged donors, long-lived donors carried more naive CD4+ cells and displayed higher diversity.

For the second PCR, which ran for about 6 to 11 cycles, a sample-barcoded 5' primer and a J-beta primer mix were used. Every single cDNA molecule received a tag from a template-switch adaptor with 12 random nucleotides. There were at least 3 million CDR3-containing paired-end reads obtained from each sample. TCRdb used MiXCR to reprocess the 5' RACE reads, holding one entry per CDR3 protein. This table holds some 750,000 distinct CDR3 sequences, roughly 20% found once. The junction had 9 bases not matched to a gene; V was cut back by 3 bases and J by 4 bases. Germline V gene data show CDR1 as MGHRA and CDR2 as YSYEKL. This CDR3 contains 16 residues. Details on this clonotype: Its antigen is undetermined.

The amount of total RNA extracted per sample was at least 6 micrograms. The specimen sequenced was blood. The sequence was collected from an older man in good health. This chain connects TRBV4-1 to TRBJ2-3, with 8 positions matching TRBD2. This chain's CDR3 is CASSHGVGGAADTQYF. Written as DNA, the CDR3 is TGCGCCAGCAGCCACGGTGTCGGGGGGGCCGCAGATACGCAGTATTTT.